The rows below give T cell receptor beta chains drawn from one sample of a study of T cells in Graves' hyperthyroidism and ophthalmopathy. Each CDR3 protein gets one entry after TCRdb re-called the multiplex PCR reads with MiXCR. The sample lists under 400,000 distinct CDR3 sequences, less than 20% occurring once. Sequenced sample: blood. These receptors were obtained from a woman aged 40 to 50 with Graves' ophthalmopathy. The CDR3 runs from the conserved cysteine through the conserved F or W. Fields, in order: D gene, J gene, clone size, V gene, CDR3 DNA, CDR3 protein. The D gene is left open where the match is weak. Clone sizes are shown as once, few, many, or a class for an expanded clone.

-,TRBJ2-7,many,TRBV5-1,TGCGCCAGCAGCCTACGACCACAAGAGCAGTACTTC,CASSLRPQEQYF
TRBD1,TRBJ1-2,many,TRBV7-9,TGTGCCAGCAGCTTAGGGACAGGCGCTTATGGCTACACCTTC,CASSLGTGAYGYTF
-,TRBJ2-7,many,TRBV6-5,TGTGCCAGCAGTTACCGGGTCTCTAACTACGAGCAGTACTTC,CASSYRVSNYEQYF
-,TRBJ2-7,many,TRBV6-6,TGTGCCAGCAGGACAGACTACGGTATCTCCTACGAGCAGTACTTC,CASRTDYGISYEQYF
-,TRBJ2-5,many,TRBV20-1,TGCAGTGCTAGAGGCTGGGAAAAGACCCAGTACTTC,CSARGWEKTQYF
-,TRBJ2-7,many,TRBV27,TGTGCCAGCACCCCCCTGGGAGGCTACGAGCAGTACTTC,CASTPLGGYEQYF
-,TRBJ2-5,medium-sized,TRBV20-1,TGCAGTGCTAGGCAGGGTGGACAGACCCAGTACTTC,CSARQGGQTQYF
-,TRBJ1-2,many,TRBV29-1,TGCAGCGTTGTAAAGTCTTCCGGCTACACCTTC,CSVVKSSGYTF
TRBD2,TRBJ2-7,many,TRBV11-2,TGTGCCAGCAGCTTCACGGCTAGCGGGAGGTGGAGCTACGAGCAGTACTTC,CASSFTASGRWSYEQYF
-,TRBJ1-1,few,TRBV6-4,TGTGCCAGCAGTGATTGGGGCTCTGAAGCTTTCTTT,CASSDWGSEAFF
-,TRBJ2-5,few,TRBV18,TGTGCCAGCTCACCTTCGGCAGAGACCCAGTACTTC,CASSPSAETQYF
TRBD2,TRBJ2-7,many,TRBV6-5,TGTGCCAGCAGTTACGGTCAACTAGCGGGAGTCCAATTC,CASSYGQLAGVQF
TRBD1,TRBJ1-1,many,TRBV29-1,TGCAGCGCCGACAGGGGAGCGGCTGAAGCTTTCTTT,CSADRGAAEAFF